These 27 T cell receptor beta chains share one sample of origin, sequenced in a study of T cells after yellow fever vaccination. From the 5' RACE reads, TCRdb called clonotypes with MiXCR, one entry per CDR3 protein. The sample lists just under 600,000 distinct CDR3 sequences, approximately 13% occurring once. Sample: PBMCs, taken on the day of the yellow fever booster vaccination. The receptors here all came from a man between 25 and 39 years old who received the YFV17D yellow fever vaccine.

The chain links TRBV2 to TRBJ1-1; D unresolved. Germline V gene sequence: CDR1 SNHLY, CDR2 FYNNEI. CDR3 size: 12 residues. Trimming cost V 7 bases and J 3 bases, with 9 bases left between them. CDR3 amino acids: CASMREDTEAFF. CDR3 sequence (DNA): TGTGCCAGCATGAGGGAGGACACTGAAGCTTTCTTT.

The CDR3 nucleotides are TGCAGTGCTAGGACGGGACAGGGTTCCCACGAGCAGTACTTC. Translated, it gives CSARTGQGSHEQYF. The gene calls are TRBV20-1 and TRBJ2-7, with 9 bases lining up with TRBD1. Per the germline V gene, CDR1 is DFQATT and CDR2 is SNEGSKA (reference sequence). The CDR3 consists of 14 residues. The J segment lost 5 bases and the V segment lost 3 bases, leaving 8 bases of the junction unmatched.

This clonotype was recorded many times. CDR3 protein: CASSLTGTGGETQYF. The CDR3 nucleotides read TGTGCCAGCAGTTTAACTGGGACAGGGGGAGAGACCCAGTACTTC. The genes are TRBV27 and TRBJ2-5, with 11 nucleotides matching TRBD1. The CDR3 loop spans 15 amino acids. Losses at the gene ends were 2 bases for V and 4 bases for J; bases not matched to a gene: 3. Germline V gene sequence: CDR1 MNHEY, CDR2 SMNVEV (reference sequence).

This clonotype was counted between two and nine times. The chain combines TRBV10-3 with TRBJ1-2; perhaps TRBD1 as D (5 bases). The CDR3 runs to 17 residues. The V end was cut by 1 base, the J end by 0 bases, with 15 bases between. Germline loops: CDR1 ENHRY, CDR2 SYGVKD. DNA of the CDR3: TGTGCCATCAGTGAGTTCCGTGGGACGGTTGCTAACTATGGCTACACCTTC. It translates to CAISEFRGTVANYGYTF.

This clonotype was observed a handful of times. The chain carries TRBV5-5 and TRBJ1-5; 9 bases are shared with TRBD1. Looked up from germline, CDR1 is SGHKS and CDR2 is YYEKEE (reference sequence). V was pared by 3 bases and J by 7 bases, with 11 bases of the junction left unmatched. This CDR3 spans 16 amino acids. The CDR3 loop reads CASSSIAGTGNQPQHF. The CDR3 DNA sequence: TGTGCCAGCAGCTCCATTGCCGGGACAGGGAACCAGCCCCAGCATTTT.

V is TRBV10-2 and J is TRBJ1-6; 9 nucleotides match TRBD1. Trimming removed 7 bases from V and 8 bases from J; junction bases left unmatched: 6. The germline CDR1 and CDR2 sequences are WSHSY and SAAADI. This CDR3 spans 14 amino acids. Written as DNA, the CDR3 is TGCGCCAGCACCGATACAGGGGGCGATTCACCCCTCCACTTT. Translated: CASTDTGGDSPLHF.

This clonotype was recorded many times. J is TRBJ2-5 and V is TRBV21-1; the table names TRBD1, a call not compared with the DNA. TRBV21-1 is described as a pseudogene. The CDR3 consists of 18 residues. CDR3 in DNA: TGTGCCAGCAGCAAAAGGAGCAATAATAGGGGTTCGGAAGAGACCCAGTACTTC. Residues: CASSKRSNNRGSEETQYF.

The CDR3 bases are TGCAGTGCTAGTCCAGTCCTGGGGGGAACCCTAGCCAAAAACATTCAGTACTTC. Amino acid sequence: CSASPVLGGTLAKNIQYF. The chain uses TRBV20-1 and TRBJ2-4, with D tentatively TRBD2 (6 bases). The CDR3 length is 18 residues. Germline assignment: CDR1 DFQATT and CDR2 SNEGSKA (reference sequence). Trimming shortened V by 3 bases and J by 0 bases, and 21 bases separated the two germline ends.

This clonotype has just a few counts. The chain employs TRBV5-1 and TRBJ2-2, with 11 bases aligning to TRBD2. V shed 7 bases, J shed 7 bases, and the junction held 9 bases outside the gene matches. The CDR3 consists of 15 residues. Germline CDR1 is SGHRS and CDR2 is YFSETQ. As DNA, the CDR3 is TGCGCCAGCCGAACGACTAGCGGGATTGGCGGGGAGCTGTTTTTT. Translated, it gives CASRTTSGIGGELFF.

This clonotype was recorded a few times. The rearrangement uses TRBV30 and TRBJ2-3; maybe TRBD2 (6 bases). V was shortened by 1 base and J by 1 base, with 27 bases between the two germline ends. The CDR3 sequence is 20 residues long. Germline V gene data show CDR1 as GTSNPN and CDR2 as SVGIG (reference sequence). CDR3 sequence (DNA): TGTGCCTGGAGTGCTACCCTGGGGCGGGGTGGGGTCTACGGCACAGATACGCAGTATTTT. It codes for CAWSATLGRGGVYGTDTQYF.

This clonotype was counted at least ten times. The rearrangement uses TRBV7-3 and TRBJ1-1, with D unresolved. The V end was cut by 1 base, the J end by 1 base, with 4 bases between. From germline, CDR1 is SGHTA and CDR2 FQGTGA. CDR3 length: 13 residues. CDR3 DNA: TGTGCCAGCAGCTTAAGAGCGAACACTGAAGCTTTCTTT. Translated, it gives CASSLRANTEAFF.

The sample holds a few counts of this clonotype. The V gene is TRBV28, the J gene TRBJ2-7, with D possibly TRBD1 on 6 matching bases. CDR1 is MDHEN, CDR2 SYDVKM, per germline. V shed 2 bases and J shed 0 bases, with 14 bases lying between them. The length of the CDR3 is 16 residues. Here the CDR3 reads CASSLPTPTGSYEQYF. Here the CDR3 DNA reads TGTGCCAGCAGTTTACCAACCCCGACAGGCTCCTACGAGCAGTACTTC.

In its sample, this clonotype was seen many times. The genes are TRBV12-3 or TRBV12-4 and TRBJ2-1; no clear D gene. Deletions cut 7 bases from V and 5 bases from J, with 12 bases between. CDR3 length equals 13 residues. The CDR3 coding sequence is TGTGCCAGCACCCTCACTACTAACAATGAGCAGTTCTTC. Translated, it gives CASTLTTNNEQFF.

In its sample, this clonotype was seen a few times. The rearrangement uses TRBV24-1 and TRBJ2-1; D gene unclear. CDR3 length: 11 amino acids. Trimming left V 3 bases short and J 10 bases short, with 6 bases between. Germline V gives CDR1 KGHDR, CDR2 SFDVKD. The CDR3 protein is CATSDVGEQFF. The CDR3 DNA follows: TGTGCCACCAGTGATGTGGGGGAGCAGTTCTTC.

This chain connects TRBV4-3 to TRBJ2-7, with D uncertain. V lost 2 bases, J lost 7 bases, and 12 bases lay in between. The germline V gene has CDR1 LGHNA and CDR2 YSLEER. The length of the CDR3 is 13 residues. The CDR3 loop is CASSQSLVGEQYF. The CDR3 region has the DNA TGCGCCAGCAGCCAATCGCTGGTGGGGGAGCAGTACTTC.

A word on this clonotype: This CDR3 fails to terminate in the conserved phenylalanine or tryptophan, so it likely reflects a read error. The rearrangement links TRBV10-3 to TRBJ2-3, with 8 bases aligning to TRBD2. The CDR3 is 12 amino acids. Germline-derived CDR1 and CDR2 are ENHRY and SYGVKD. J gave up 6 bases and V 8 bases, and 4 bases lay outside the gene matches. The DNA for the CDR3 is TGTGCCATCTCGACTAGCGCCGATACGCAGTATTCT. This gives the protein CAISTSADTQYS.

The V call is TRBV5-1, the J call TRBJ2-3, with 11 bases lining up with TRBD2. The CDR3 loop spans 17 amino acids. V gave up 3 bases and J gave up 1 base; unmatched junction bases: 7. Germline V gene sequence: CDR1 SGHRS, CDR2 YFSETQ. This CDR3 reads CASSSSGRTGGTDTQYF. CDR3 sequence (DNA): TGCGCCAGCAGCTCTAGCGGGAGGACCGGGGGCACAGATACGCAGTATTTT.

There are a few counts of this clonotype. The chain is built from TRBV11-2 and TRBJ2-1, with TRBD2 matching over 10 bases. J gave up 4 bases and V 4 bases, and 7 bases lay outside the gene matches. The CDR3 is 16 residues long. The germline V gene encodes CDR1 SGHAT and CDR2 FQNNGV. In DNA, the CDR3 is TGTGCCAGCAGCTCCCTAGCGGGAGTGGTTTACAATGAGCAGTTCTTC. Its protein is CASSSLAGVVYNEQFF. The whole variable domain, filled in from reference TRBV11-2 and TRBJ2-1, reads EAGVAQSPRYKIIEKRQSVAFWCNPISGHATLYWYQQILGQGPKLLIQFQNNGVVDDSQLPKDRFSAERLKGVDSTLKIQPAKLEDSAVYLCASSSLAGVVYNEQFFGPGTRLTVL.

This clonotype was recorded at least ten times. V gene TRBV4-3 combines with J gene TRBJ2-7; perhaps TRBD1 as D (5 bases). Trimming left V 1 base short and J 0 bases short, with 7 bases between. Germline-derived CDR1 and CDR2 are LGHNA and YSLEER. This CDR3 is built from 14 residues. As DNA, the CDR3 is TGCGCCAGCAGCCAAGTCCAGGGCTCCTACGAGCAGTACTTC. Translation: CASSQVQGSYEQYF.

This chain links TRBV4-3 with TRBJ2-7; possibly TRBD1 for D (5 bases). Germline CDR1 and CDR2: LGHNA and YSLEER. This CDR3 comprises 16 residues. Trimming pared 0 bases from V and 0 bases from J, leaving 12 bases between. CDR3 DNA: TGCGCCAGCAGCCAAGATGACAGCGAGAGCTCCTACGAGCAGTACTTC. Translation gives CASSQDDSESSYEQYF.

The sample holds many counts of this clonotype. This sequence joins TRBV20-1 and TRBJ2-5; D possibly corresponds to TRBD1 (5 bases). Trimming stripped 0 bases from V and 5 bases from J, with 10 bases between. This CDR3 spans 13 amino acids. Germline V gives CDR1 DFQATT, CDR2 SNEGSKA (reference sequence). The CDR3 region is CSARDGQGETQYF. CDR3 coding DNA: TGCAGTGCTAGAGATGGGCAGGGCGAGACCCAGTACTTC.

This chain joins TRBV5-4 and TRBJ1-1; D unclear. The CDR3 is 13 residues long. CDR1 is SGHNT and CDR2 is YYREEE in the germline V gene (reference sequence). V shed 4 bases and J shed 1 base, with 8 bases lying between them. CDR3 in DNA: TGTGCCAGCAGCCCACCAGAGAACACTGAAGCTTTCTTT. The encoded protein is CASSPPENTEAFF.

This clonotype was recorded many times. This chain links TRBV6-2 or TRBV6-3 with TRBJ1-6, with a weak D call TRBD1 (5 bases). The germline V and J ends were trimmed by 6 bases and 0 bases, with 15 bases remaining between them. Per germline, CDR1 MNHEY and CDR2 SVGEGT. The CDR3 length is 17 residues. The CDR3 DNA sequence: TGTGCCAGCAGACGGGACCCCGCGAGCTCCTATAATTCACCCCTCCACTTT. Protein sequence: CASRRDPASSYNSPLHF.

This clonotype was detected many times. V and J are TRBV6-2 or TRBV6-3 and TRBJ2-7; D unresolved. Trimming removed 2 bases at V and 1 base at J, with 9 bases between. Germline CDR1 and CDR2: MNHEY and SVGEGT. The CDR3 length is 14 residues. The CDR3 DNA is TGTGCCAGCAGTTACGACCCTGGGTCCTACGAGCAGTACTTC. It specifies CASSYDPGSYEQYF.

The V gene is TRBV9, the J gene TRBJ1-4; the D gene is possibly TRBD1 (5 bases). With 4 bases removed from V and 8 bases from J, the gap between germline ends came to 18 bases. Germline V CDR1 and CDR2: SGDLS, YYNGEE. The CDR3 consists of 15 residues. The CDR3 loop is CASSPTGREGEKLFF. CDR3 bases: TGTGCCAGCAGCCCTACGGGGCGGGAGGGGGAAAAACTGTTTTTT.

In its sample, this clonotype was seen a few times. V gene TRBV5-4 combines with J gene TRBJ2-5; 11 nucleotides line up with TRBD2. The CDR3 length is 14 residues. The V segment lost 4 bases and the J segment 5 bases; nucleotides outside the gene matches: 4. Germline loops: CDR1 SGHNT, CDR2 YYREEE (reference sequence). The CDR3 here is CASSMGLAVETQYF. CDR3 nucleotides: TGTGCCAGCAGCATGGGACTAGCGGTCGAGACCCAGTACTTC.

This clonotype has more than one count but fewer than ten. This chain uses TRBV7-9 with TRBJ1-5, with unresolved D. CDR1 and CDR2 from the germline V gene are SEHNR and FQNEAQ (reference sequence). The CDR3 loop spans 15 amino acids. The V and J ends lost 5 bases and 0 bases respectively, with 11 bases between them. For the CDR3, the DNA is TGTGCCAGCAGCCGGGCCGGAAATAGCAATCAGCCCCAGCATTTT. This translates into CASSRAGNSNQPQHF.